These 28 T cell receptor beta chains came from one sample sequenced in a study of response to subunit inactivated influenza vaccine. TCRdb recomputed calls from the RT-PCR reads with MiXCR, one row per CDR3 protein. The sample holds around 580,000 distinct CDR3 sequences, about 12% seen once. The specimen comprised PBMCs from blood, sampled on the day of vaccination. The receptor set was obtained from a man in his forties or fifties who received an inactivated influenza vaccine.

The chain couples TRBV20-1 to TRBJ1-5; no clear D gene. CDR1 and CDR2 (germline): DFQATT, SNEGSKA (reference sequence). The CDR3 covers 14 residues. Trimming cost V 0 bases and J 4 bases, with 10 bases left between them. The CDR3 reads CSAREGSDNQPQHF. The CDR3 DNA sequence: TGCAGTGCTAGAGAGGGCAGCGATAATCAGCCCCAGCATTTT.

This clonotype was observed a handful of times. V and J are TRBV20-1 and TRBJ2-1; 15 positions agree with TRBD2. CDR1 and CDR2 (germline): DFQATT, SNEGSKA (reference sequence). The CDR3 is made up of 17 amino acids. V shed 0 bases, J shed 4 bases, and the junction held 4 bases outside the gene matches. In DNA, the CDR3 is TGCAGTGCTAGAGATCTAGGACTAGCGGGAGGGTACAATGAGCAGTTCTTC. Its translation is CSARDLGLAGGYNEQFF.

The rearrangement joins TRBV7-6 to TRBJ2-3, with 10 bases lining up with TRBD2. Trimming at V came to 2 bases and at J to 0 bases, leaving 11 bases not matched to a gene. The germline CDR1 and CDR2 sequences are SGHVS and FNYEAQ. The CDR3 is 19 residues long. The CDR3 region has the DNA TGTGCCAGCAGCTTACCCCATCTAGCGGGGGTCCTTAGCACAGATACGCAGTATTTT. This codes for CASSLPHLAGVLSTDTQYF.

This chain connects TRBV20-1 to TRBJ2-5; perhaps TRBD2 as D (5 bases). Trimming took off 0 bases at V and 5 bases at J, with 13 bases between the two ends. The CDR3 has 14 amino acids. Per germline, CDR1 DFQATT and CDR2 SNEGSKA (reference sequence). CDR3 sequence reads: CSARDQGRGETQYF. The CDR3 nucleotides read TGCAGTGCTAGAGATCAAGGAAGAGGGGAGACCCAGTACTTC.

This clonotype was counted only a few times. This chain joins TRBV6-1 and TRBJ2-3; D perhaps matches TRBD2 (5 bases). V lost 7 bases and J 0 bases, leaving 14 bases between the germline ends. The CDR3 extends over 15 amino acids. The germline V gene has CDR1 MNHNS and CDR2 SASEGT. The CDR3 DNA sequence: TGTGCCAGCACCCTAGTGGGAGCTAGCACAGATACGCAGTATTTT. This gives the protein CASTLVGASTDTQYF.

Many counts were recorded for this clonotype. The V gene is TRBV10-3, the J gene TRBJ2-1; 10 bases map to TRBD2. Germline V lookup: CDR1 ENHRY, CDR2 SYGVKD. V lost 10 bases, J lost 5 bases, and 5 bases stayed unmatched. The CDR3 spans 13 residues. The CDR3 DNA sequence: TGTGCCACCCGGACTAGCGGTGACAATGAGCAGTTCTTC. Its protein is CATRTSGDNEQFF.

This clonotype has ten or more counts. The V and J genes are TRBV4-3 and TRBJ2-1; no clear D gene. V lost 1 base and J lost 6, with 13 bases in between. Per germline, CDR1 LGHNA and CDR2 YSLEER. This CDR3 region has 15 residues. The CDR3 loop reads CASSQGGSLPNEQFF. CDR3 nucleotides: TGCGCCAGCAGCCAAGGCGGCTCCCTGCCCAATGAGCAGTTCTTC.

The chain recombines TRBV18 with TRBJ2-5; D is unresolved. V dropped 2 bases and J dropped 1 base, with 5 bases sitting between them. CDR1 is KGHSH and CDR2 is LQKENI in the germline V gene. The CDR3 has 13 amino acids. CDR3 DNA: TGTGCCAGCTCACCAACTATCCAAGAGACCCAGTACTTC. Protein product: CASSPTIQETQYF.

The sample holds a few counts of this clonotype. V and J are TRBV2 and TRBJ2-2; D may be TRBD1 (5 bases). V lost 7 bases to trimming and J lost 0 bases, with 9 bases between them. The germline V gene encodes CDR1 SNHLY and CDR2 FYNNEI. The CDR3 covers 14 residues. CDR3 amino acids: CASNPQANTGELFF. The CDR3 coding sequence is TGTGCCAGCAATCCACAGGCGAACACCGGGGAGCTGTTTTTT.

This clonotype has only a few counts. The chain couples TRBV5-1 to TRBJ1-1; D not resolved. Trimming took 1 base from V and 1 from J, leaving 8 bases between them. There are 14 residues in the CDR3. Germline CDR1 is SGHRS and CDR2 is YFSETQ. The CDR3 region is CASSLTARNTEAFF. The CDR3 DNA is TGCGCCAGCAGCTTGACGGCAAGGAACACTGAAGCTTTCTTT.

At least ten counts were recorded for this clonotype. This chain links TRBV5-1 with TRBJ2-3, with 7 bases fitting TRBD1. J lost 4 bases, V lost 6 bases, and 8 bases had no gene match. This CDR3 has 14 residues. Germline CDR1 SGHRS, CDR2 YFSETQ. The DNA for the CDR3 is TGCGCCAGCATGGCGACAGGGTTTCCAGATACGCAGTATTTT. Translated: CASMATGFPDTQYF.

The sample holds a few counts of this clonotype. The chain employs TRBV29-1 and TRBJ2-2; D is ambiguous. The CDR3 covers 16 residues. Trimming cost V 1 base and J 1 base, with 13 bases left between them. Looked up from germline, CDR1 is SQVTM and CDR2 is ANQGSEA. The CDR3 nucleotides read TGCAGCGTTGAAGTGAGAAGGGTGGGGAACACCGGGGAGCTGTTTTTT. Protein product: CSVEVRRVGNTGELFF.

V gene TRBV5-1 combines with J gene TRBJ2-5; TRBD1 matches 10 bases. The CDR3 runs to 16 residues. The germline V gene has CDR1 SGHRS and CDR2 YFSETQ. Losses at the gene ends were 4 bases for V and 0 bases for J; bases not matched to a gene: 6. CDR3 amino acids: CASSLGTGVYQETQYF. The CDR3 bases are TGCGCCAGCAGCCTCGGGACAGGGGTCTACCAAGAGACCCAGTACTTC.

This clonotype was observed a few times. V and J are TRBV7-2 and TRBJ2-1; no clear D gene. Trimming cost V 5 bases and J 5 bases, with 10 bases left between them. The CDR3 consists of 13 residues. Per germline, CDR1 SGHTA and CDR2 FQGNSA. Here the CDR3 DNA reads TGTGCCAGCAGCCCAGCCCGAGACAATGAGCAGTTCTTC. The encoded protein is CASSPARDNEQFF.

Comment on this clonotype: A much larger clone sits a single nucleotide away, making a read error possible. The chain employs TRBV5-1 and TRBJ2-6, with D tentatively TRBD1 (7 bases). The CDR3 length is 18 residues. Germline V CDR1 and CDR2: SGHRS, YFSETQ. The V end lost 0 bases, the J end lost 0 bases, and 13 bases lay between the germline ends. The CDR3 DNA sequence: TGCGCCAGCAGCTTGGAGCCAGGGGGAGGCTCTGGGGCCAACGTCCTGACTTTC. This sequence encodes CASSLEPGGGSGANVLTF.

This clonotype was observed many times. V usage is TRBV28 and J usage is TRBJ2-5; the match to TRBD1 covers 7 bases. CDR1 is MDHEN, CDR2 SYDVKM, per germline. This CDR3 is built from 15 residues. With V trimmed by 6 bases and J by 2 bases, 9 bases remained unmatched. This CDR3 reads CASRETGRAQETQYF. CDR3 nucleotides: TGTGCCAGCAGAGAGACAGGGAGAGCTCAAGAGACCCAGTACTTC. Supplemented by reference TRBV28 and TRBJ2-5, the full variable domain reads DVKVTQSSRYLVKRTGEKVFLECVQDMDHENMFWYRQDPGLGLRLIYFSYDVKMKEKGDIPEGYSVSREKKERFSLILESASTNQTSMYLCASRETGRAQETQYFGPGTRLLVL.

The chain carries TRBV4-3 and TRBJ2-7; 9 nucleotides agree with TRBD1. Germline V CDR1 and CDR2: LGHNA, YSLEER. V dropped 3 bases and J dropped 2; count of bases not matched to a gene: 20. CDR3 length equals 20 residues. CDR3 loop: CASSQGPRLQPGTGPYEQYF. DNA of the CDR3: TGCGCCAGCAGCCAGGGCCCTCGCCTTCAACCCGGGACAGGGCCCTACGAGCAGTACTTC.

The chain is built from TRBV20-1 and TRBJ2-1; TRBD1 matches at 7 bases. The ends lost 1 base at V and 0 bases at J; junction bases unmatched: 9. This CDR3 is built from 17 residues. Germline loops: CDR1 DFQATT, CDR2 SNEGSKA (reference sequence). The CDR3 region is CSARGGIRGSSYNEQFF. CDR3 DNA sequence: TGCAGTGCTAGAGGGGGGATCAGGGGGAGCTCCTACAATGAGCAGTTCTTC.

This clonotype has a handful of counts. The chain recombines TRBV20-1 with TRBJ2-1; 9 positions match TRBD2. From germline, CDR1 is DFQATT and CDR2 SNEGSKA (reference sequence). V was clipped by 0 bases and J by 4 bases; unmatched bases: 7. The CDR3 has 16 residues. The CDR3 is CSAREQGSGSYNEQFF. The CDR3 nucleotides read TGCAGTGCTAGAGAACAGGGTAGCGGGAGTTACAATGAGCAGTTCTTC.

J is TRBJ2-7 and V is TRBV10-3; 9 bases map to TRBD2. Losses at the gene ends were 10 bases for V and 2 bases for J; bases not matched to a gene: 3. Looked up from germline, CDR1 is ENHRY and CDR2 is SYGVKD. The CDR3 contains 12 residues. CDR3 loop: CATAGGAYEQYF. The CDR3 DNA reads TGTGCCACCGCGGGAGGGGCCTACGAGCAGTACTTC.

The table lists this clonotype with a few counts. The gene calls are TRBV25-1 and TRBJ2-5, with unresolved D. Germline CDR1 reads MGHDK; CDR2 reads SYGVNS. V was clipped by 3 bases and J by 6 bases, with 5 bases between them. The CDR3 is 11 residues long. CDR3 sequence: CASSDMKTQYF. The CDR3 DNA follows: TGTGCCAGCAGTGATATGAAGACCCAGTACTTC.

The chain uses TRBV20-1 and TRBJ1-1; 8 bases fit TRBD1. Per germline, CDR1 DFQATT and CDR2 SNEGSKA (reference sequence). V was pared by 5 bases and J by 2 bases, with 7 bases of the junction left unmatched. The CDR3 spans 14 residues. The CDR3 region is CSAPEDRGNTEAFF. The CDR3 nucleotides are TGCAGTGCTCCCGAAGACAGGGGAAACACTGAAGCTTTCTTT.

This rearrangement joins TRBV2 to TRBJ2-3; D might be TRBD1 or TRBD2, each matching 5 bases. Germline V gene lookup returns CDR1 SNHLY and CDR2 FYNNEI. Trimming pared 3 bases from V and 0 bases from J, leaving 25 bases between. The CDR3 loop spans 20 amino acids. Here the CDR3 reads CASSDCNTDDEGYSTDTQYF. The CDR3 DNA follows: TGTGCCAGCAGTGATTGCAATACAGACGACGAGGGGTATAGCACAGATACGCAGTATTTT. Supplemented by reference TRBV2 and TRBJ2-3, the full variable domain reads EPEVTQTPSHQVTQMGQEVILRCVPISNHLYFYWYRQILGQKVEFLVSFYNNEISEKSEIFDDQFSVERPDGSNFTLKIRSTKLEDSAMYFCASSDCNTDDEGYSTDTQYFGPGTRLTVL.

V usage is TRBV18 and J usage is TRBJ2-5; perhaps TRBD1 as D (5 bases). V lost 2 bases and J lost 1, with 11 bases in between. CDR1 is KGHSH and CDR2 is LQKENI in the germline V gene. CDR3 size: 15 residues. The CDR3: CASSPVGARQETQYF. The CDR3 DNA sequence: TGTGCCAGCTCACCAGTTGGGGCACGCCAAGAGACCCAGTACTTC.

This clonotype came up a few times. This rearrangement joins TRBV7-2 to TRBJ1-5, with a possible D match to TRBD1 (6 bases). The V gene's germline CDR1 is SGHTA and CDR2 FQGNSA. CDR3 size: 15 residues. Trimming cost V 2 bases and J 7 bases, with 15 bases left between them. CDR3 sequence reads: CASSLLQGGYQPQHF. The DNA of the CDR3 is TGTGCCAGCAGCTTACTACAGGGAGGGTACCAGCCCCAGCATTTT.

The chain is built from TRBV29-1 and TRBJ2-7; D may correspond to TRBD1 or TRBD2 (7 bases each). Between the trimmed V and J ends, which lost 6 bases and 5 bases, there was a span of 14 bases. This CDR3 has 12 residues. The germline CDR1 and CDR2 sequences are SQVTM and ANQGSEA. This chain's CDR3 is CSVYRGGNEQYF. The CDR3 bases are TGCAGCGTCTACAGGGGAGGGAACGAGCAGTACTTC.

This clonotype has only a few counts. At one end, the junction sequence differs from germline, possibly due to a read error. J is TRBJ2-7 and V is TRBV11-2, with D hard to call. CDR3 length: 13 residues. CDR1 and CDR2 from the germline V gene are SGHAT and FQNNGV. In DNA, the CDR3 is TGTGCCAGCAGCGTAGAGGAACTCTACGAGCAGTACTTC. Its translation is CASSVEELYEQYF.

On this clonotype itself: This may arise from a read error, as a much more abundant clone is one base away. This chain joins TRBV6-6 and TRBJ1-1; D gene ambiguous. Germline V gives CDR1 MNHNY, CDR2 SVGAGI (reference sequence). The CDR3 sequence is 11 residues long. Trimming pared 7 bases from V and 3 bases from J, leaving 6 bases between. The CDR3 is CASNRDTEAFF. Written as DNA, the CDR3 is TGTGCCAGCAATCGGGACACTGAAGCTTTCTTT.